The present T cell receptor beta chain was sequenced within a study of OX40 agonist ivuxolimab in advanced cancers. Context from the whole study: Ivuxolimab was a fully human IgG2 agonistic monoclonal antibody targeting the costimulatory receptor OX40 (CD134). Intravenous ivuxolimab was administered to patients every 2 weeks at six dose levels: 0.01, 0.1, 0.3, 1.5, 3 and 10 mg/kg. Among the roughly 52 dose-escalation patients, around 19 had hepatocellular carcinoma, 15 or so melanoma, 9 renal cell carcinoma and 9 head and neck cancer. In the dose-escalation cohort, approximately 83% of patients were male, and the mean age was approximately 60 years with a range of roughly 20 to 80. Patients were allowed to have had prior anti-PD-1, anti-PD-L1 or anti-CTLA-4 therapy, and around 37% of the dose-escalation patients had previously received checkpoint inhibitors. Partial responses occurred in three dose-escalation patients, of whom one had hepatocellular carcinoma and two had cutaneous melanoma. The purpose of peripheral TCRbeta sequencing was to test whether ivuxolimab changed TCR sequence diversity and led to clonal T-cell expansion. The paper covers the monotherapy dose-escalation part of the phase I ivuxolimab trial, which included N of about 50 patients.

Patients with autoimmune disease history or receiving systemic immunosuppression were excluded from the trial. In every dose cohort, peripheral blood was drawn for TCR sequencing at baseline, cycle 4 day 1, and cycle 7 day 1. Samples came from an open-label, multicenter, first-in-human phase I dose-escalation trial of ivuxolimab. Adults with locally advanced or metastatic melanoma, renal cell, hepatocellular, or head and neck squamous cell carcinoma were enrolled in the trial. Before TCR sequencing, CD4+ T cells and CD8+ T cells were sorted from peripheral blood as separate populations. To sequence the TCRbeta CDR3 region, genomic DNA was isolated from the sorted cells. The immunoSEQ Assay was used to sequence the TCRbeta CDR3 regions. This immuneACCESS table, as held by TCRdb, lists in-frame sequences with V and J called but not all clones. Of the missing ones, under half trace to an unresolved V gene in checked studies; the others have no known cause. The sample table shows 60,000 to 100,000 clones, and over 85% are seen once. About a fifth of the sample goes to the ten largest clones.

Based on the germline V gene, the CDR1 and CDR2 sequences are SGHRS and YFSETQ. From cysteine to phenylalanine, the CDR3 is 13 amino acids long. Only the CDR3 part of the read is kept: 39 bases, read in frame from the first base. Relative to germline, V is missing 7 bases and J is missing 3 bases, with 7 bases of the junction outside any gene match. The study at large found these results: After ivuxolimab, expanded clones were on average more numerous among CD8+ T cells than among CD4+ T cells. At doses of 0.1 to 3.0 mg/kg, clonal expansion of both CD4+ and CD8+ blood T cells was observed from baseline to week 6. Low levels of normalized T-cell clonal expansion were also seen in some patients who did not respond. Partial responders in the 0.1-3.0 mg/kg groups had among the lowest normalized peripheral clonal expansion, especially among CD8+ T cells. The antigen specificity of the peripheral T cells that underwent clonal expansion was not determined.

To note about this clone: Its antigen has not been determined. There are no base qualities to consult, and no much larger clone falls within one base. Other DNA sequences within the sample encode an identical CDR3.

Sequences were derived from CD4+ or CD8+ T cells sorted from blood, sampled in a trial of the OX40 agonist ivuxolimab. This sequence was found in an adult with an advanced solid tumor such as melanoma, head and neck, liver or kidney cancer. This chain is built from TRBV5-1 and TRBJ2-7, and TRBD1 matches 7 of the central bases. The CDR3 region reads CASSPGQRYEQYF. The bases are TGCGCCAGCTCCCCGGGACAGCGCTACGAGCAGTACTTC.